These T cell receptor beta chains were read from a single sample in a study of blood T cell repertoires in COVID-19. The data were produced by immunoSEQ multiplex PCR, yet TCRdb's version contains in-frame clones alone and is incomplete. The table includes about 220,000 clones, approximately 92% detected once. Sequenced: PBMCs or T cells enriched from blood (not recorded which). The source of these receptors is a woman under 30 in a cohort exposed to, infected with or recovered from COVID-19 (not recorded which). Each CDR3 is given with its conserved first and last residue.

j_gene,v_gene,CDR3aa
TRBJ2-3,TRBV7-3,CASSLLGGATDTQYF
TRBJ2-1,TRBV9,CASSGTSLSGNEQFF
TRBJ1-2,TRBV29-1,CSVDLGTDSRGYTF
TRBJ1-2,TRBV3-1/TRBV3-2,CASSQARALGYTF
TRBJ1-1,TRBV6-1,CASSEQSPDSEAFF
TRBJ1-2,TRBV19,CASMGGIYGYTF
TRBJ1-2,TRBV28,CASIRQSNLGYGYTF
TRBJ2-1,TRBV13,CASSWATGRHEQFF
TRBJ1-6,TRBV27,CASTLGGRPLHF
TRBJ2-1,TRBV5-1,CASSFAGGAGREQFF
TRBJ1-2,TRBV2,CASSGGRGTGYTF
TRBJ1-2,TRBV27,CASSSLDRGYGYTF
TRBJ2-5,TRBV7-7,CASSFGQGQGTQYF
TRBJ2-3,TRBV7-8,CASSYGTSGMDTQYF
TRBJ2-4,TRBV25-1,CASSDNFGQGGNIQYF
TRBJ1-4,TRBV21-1,CASSIPPTSRDKLF
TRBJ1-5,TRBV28,CASRTVSSNQPQHF
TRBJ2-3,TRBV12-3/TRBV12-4,CASSRTGADTQYF
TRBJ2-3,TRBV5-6,CASSLDSGRWDTQYF
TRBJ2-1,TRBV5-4,CASSPRSGKIPEQFF
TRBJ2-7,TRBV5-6,CASSLWEGRYYEQYF
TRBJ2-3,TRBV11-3,CASSPLAGGNTDTQYF
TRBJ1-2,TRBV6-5,CASSGGSAFHGYTF
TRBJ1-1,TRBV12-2,CASRQRHRGTMNTEAFF
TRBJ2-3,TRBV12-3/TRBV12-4,CASTSGERSQYF
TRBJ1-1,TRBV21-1,CASSGTAEEAFF
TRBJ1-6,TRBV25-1,CASSARQGANSPLHF
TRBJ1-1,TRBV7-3,CASSLGVSAEAFF
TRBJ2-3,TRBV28,CASSPPTSAADTQYF
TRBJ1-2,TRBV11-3,CASSPGQGNGYTF
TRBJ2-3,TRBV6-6,CASSSRDFHTTDTQYF
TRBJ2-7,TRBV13,CASSPTSGSFHEQYF
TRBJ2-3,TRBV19,CASSGREGDTQYF
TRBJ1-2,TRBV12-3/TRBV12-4,CASSFGGPYGYTF
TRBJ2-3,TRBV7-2,CASSLVTGGDTQYF
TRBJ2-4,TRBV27,CASSYLSGRGENIQYF
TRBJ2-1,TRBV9,CASSTRGDPDPREQFF
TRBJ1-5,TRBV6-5,CASGTAGGEGQPQHF
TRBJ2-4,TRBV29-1,CSQIFWDWGKNIQYF
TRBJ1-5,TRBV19,CASSNNRGQNQPQHF
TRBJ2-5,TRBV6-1,CASSGGFNLVGETQYF
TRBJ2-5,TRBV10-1,CASSAGETQYF
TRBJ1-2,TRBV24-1,CATSYDSEWGYTF
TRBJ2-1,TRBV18,CASSPASGGLPYGNEQFF
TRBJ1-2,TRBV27,CASSFQGAEGYTF
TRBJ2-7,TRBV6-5,CASSPRQGARYEQYF